The source of this T cell receptor beta chain is a study of cytomegalovirus exposure and HLA in healthy donors. Study-level findings and limits: The study recorded over 150 TCR beta chains that were cytomegalovirus-associated.

Losses at the gene ends were 4 bases for V and 4 bases for J; bases not matched to a gene: 4. The CDR3 runs 14 residues. Germline loops: CDR1 LNHDA, CDR2 SQIVND (reference sequence). PCR involved 60 Vbeta and 13 Jbeta primers. Profiling relied on immunoSEQ multiplex PCR, and the TCRdb table lists in-frame clones only, not all of them. This table has a few hundred thousand clones, 80% to 90% appearing once. With regard to this clone: Its matching antigen is unknown.

This TCR was sampled from a man aged 25-40 years in good health and CMV-seronegative. The sequencing input was PBMCs. This chain joins TRBV19 and TRBJ2-5, with 9 bases that match TRBD1. CDR3 in DNA: TGTGCCAGTAGTACTCGGACAGGGGTAGAGACCCAGTACTTC. This codes for CASSTRTGVETQYF.